This TCR beta chain is from a study of shared clonotypes between healthy human individuals. The CDR3 is 15 amino acids. From germline, CDR1 is GTSNPN and CDR2 SVGIG (reference sequence). Unmatched junction bases numbered 10, after V lost 2 bases and J lost 8 bases. The method was immunoSEQ multiplex PCR; TCRdb's version includes in-frame clones alone and lacks a portion of them. The top ten hold more than 0.95% of the sample, which has some 2.1 million clones, about 95% seen once. Naive CD8 cells, CD45RO-negative and positively selected for CCR7, excluded terminally differentiated effector memory CD45RA+ cells.

The chain recombines TRBV30 with TRBJ1-2; 11 nucleotides match TRBD1. This sequence originates from a man in his late teens or twenties in good health. The specimen was naive CD8+ T cells sorted from blood. The chain's CDR3 is CAWSPGQGALGGYTF. CDR3 DNA sequence: TGTGCCTGGAGTCCAGGACAGGGGGCCCTCGGGGGCTACACCTTC.